Presented here are 5 T cell receptor beta chains from one specimen sequenced in a study of cytomegalovirus exposure and HLA in healthy donors. The PCR employed 60 Vbeta primers together with 13 Jbeta primers. Some clones are missing from TCRdb's copy, which holds only in-frame ones; the method was immunoSEQ multiplex PCR. The sample lists under 200,000 clones, about 80% occurring once. What was sequenced was PBMCs. All receptors derive from a woman between 50 and 59 years old in good health and CMV-seropositive.

This chain joins TRBV6-1 and TRBJ2-1; possible D gene TRBD2, 7 bases. Trimming cost V 4 bases and J 10 bases, with 20 bases left between them. CDR3 length: 15 residues. CDR1 and CDR2 (germline): MNHNS, SASEGT. CDR3 sequence: CASSALGGGAGEQFF. The CDR3 nucleotides are TGTGCCAGCAGTGCACTAGGAGGGGGGGCAGGAGAGCAGTTCTTC.

This sequence joins TRBV28 and TRBJ1-6; TRBD1 might be the D (6 bases). The CDR3 runs 17 residues. Germline-derived CDR1 and CDR2 are MDHEN and SYDVKM. V lost 2 bases, J lost 2 bases, and 13 bases lay in between. CDR3 residues: CASSLNFGGAYNSPLHF. The CDR3 bases are TGTGCCAGCAGTTTAAATTTTGGGGGCGCCTATAATTCACCCCTCCACTTT.

This clone was recorded a few times. The chain has TRBV4-2 and TRBJ2-5, with 9 bases lining up with TRBD2. This CDR3 has 15 amino acids. Germline V gene sequence: CDR1 LGHNA, CDR2 YNFKEQ. The trim removed 4 bases at V and 4 bases at J, leaving 7 bases unmatched. CDR3 in amino acids: CASSPRRGGRETQYF. The CDR3 nucleotides read TGTGCCAGCAGCCCGCGGCGGGGGGGCCGAGAGACCCAGTACTTC.

This clone was observed a handful of times. The chain is built from TRBV9 and TRBJ2-3; 9 bases match TRBD1. Germline CDR1 and CDR2: SGDLS and YYNGEE. This CDR3 comprises 15 residues. V gave up 3 bases and J gave up 4 bases; unmatched junction bases: 6. The CDR3 coding sequence is TGTGCCAGCAGCGCGCCGGGACAGGGCCCAGATACGCAGTATTTT. It translates to CASSAPGQGPDTQYF.

The rearrangement joins TRBV5-4 to TRBJ1-1, with 7 bases that match TRBD1. CDR3 size: 16 residues. V lost 0 bases, J lost 5 bases, and 10 bases stayed unmatched. In germline, CDR1 is SGHNT, CDR2 YYREEE (reference sequence). The CDR3 DNA is TGTGCCAGCAGCTTGGGGGGCTCAGGGGGTTATACTGAAGCTTTCTTT. The encoded protein is CASSLGGSGGYTEAFF.